Below, 12 T cell receptor delta chains from the same sample are listed, as sequenced in a study of γδ T cells in repeated Plasmodium falciparum infection. Vgamma9/Vdelta2+ and Vdelta2-negative gammadelta T cells were flow-sorted from PBMC for bulk sequencing. TCRdb re-called the multiplex PCR reads via CATT. The sample consists of tens of thousands of delta-chain clones, 0.75% to 1% of them appearing once. Sequencing used gamma-delta T cells from blood. Receptor source: a pool of human donors (malaria-infected and uninfected, not separated).

Only a few counts were recorded for this clone. A far larger clone differs by one base, so this is likely a read error. Other DNA sequences from this sample encode an identical CDR3 as well. The chain recombines TRDV1 with TRDJ1; D is perhaps TRDD2 (6 bases). The J gene, missing from TCRdb, was assigned here through DNA to germline matching. The germline V gene has CDR1 TSWWSYY and CDR2 QGS. V was pared by 3 bases and J by 0 bases, with 14 bases between. This CDR3 has 16 residues. Here the CDR3 reads CALGDNLPPDTDKLIF. CDR3 coding DNA: TGTGCTCTTGGGGATAACCTTCCCCCGGACACCGATAAACTCATCTTT.

This clone was seen at least ten times. This likely stems from a read error, as it lies one base from a far larger clone. Other DNA sequences from this sample encode an identical CDR3 as well. The rearrangement links TRDV2 to TRDJ1, with 12 bases identical to TRDD3. In the absence of a J gene in TCRdb, the DNA was matched to germline to assign it here. The CDR3 contains 19 residues. Germline trimming cut 0 bases from V and 1 base from J; bases unmatched to any gene: 11. CDR1 GEAIGNYY and CDR2 EKD come from the germline V gene. CDR3 amino acids: CACDTTPVLGDTATDKLIF. Written as DNA, the CDR3 is TGTGCCTGTGACACCACTCCCGTACTGGGGGATACCGCCACCGATAAACTCATCTTT.

This clone showed up many times. The chain employs TRDV2 and TRDJ1; D gene uncertain. TCRdb offers no J gene call, so here the DNA was matched to germline to obtain one. The germline V gene has CDR1 GEAIGNYY and CDR2 EKD. V lost 0 bases to trimming and J lost 0 bases, with 10 bases between them. This CDR3 is 15 amino acids long. The CDR3 DNA sequence: TGTGCCTGTGACACCTTAGGGACTCACACCGATAAACTCATCTTT. Protein sequence: CACDTLGTHTDKLIF.

This clone has a count of ten or more. The sample has other DNA sequences that encode this CDR3 too. This chain's CDR3 is CALGSNAARASPPGADKLIF. The CDR3 DNA follows: TGTGCTCTTGGGTCGAACGCAGCGAGAGCCTCGCCGCCGGGGGCCGATAAACTCATCTTT. This chain uses TRDV1 with TRDJ1; TRDD3 might be the D (5 bases). Trimming removed 5 bases from V and 3 bases from J, with 31 bases in between. Germline assignment: CDR1 TSWWSYY and CDR2 QGS. The CDR3 has 20 amino acids.

This clone has a handful of counts. The protein given by TCRdb reflects a much larger clone and differs at residue 9 from this DNA's translation, likely from a read error; the protein shown is the DNA's translation. The chain recombines TRDV2 with TRDJ1; TRDD3 aligns across 7 bases. TCRdb leaves out the J gene; it was filled in here by matching the DNA to germline. There are 16 residues in the CDR3. With V trimmed by 0 bases and J by 1 base, 7 bases remained unmatched. Germline-derived CDR1 and CDR2 are GEAIGNYY and EKD. The CDR3 nucleotides read TGTGCCTGTGACACCGCCTGGGGGGTCAGCACCGATAAACTCATCTTT. Translated, it gives CACDTAWGVSTDKLIF.

In its sample, this clone was seen a few times. TCRdb lists the protein of a much larger clone for this DNA, which differs at residue 9, so this is likely a read error; the protein given here is translated from the DNA itself. The chain couples TRDV2 to TRDJ1; the D gene is possibly TRDD3 (6 bases). Trimming removed 0 bases from V and 3 bases from J, with 22 bases in between. This CDR3 has 18 residues. Germline V lookup: CDR1 GEAIGNYY, CDR2 EKD. This CDR3 is CACDTVGTRGSLPDKLIF. DNA for the CDR3: TGTGCCTGTGACACCGTCGGTACTAGGGGATCCCTCCCCGATAAACTCATCTTT.

This clone was counted a few times. With a far larger clone one base away, a read error is the likely cause. Other DNA sequences in this specimen translate into the identical CDR3. The chain recombines TRDV1 with TRDJ1; 11 bases align to TRDD3. CDR1 and CDR2 from the germline V gene are TSWWSYY and QGS. CDR3 length equals 19 residues. The trim removed 8 bases at V and 5 bases at J, leaving 22 bases unmatched. The CDR3 protein is CALSLRPSYWGIGTDKLIF. The DNA for the CDR3 is TGTGCTCTTTCCCTGAGGCCCTCTTACTGGGGGATAGGCACTGATAAACTCATCTTT.

This clone was counted between two and nine times. The translation of this DNA and the TCRdb protein of a much larger clone differ at residue 12, probably owing to a read error; the protein shown here is translated from the DNA. This rearrangement joins TRDV2 to TRDJ1; a possible D gene is TRDD3 (5 bases). Since TCRdb gives no J gene, matching the DNA to germline was used here to assign it. The CDR3 is 18 residues long. Germline CDR1 GEAIGNYY, CDR2 EKD. V lost 3 bases to trimming and J lost 1 base, with 23 bases between them. The CDR3 sequence is CACDAVEGTPPGTDKLIF. In DNA form, the CDR3 reads TGTGCCTGTGACGCCGTGGAGGGGACCCCCCCCGGCACCGATAAACTCATCTTT.

This clone was detected a few times. The TCRdb protein, from a much larger clone, departs from this DNA's translation at residue 8, likely by read error; the protein shown derives from the DNA. The chain joins TRDV2 to TRDJ1, with a possible D match to TRDD3 (5 bases). Germline V gives CDR1 GEAIGNYY, CDR2 EKD. The CDR3 is made up of 16 amino acids. CDR3 in amino acids: CACDTVGCFYTDKLIF. The CDR3 nucleotides read TGTGCCTGTGACACCGTGGGATGCTTTTACACCGATAAGCTCATCTTT.

A few counts support this clone. For this DNA, TCRdb reports the protein of a much larger clone, which diverges at residue 4, most likely from a read error; the protein presented here is translated directly from the DNA. The chain carries TRDV1 and TRDJ1; 11 bases are shared with TRDD3. The CDR3 runs 17 residues. V gave up 5 bases and J gave up 1 base; unmatched junction bases: 9. Germline V gene data show CDR1 as TSWWSYY and CDR2 as QGS. CDR3 bases: TGTGCTCTTGGGCCTTCCTACTGGGGGATAAGCACCGATAAACTCATCTTT. Translating it yields CALGPSYWGISTDKLIF.

At least ten counts were recorded for this clone. It is likely a read error: a sequence one base away is far more abundant. The sample carries other DNA sequences with the same CDR3. The chain recombines TRDV2 with TRDJ1, with TRDD3 matching 7 bases. TCRdb is silent on the J gene; assignment here came from matching the DNA to germline. Per the germline V gene, CDR1 is GEAIGNYY and CDR2 is EKD. J gave up 5 bases and V 0 bases, and 8 bases lay outside the gene matches. The CDR3 has 15 residues. CDR3 region: CACDTVGGSKDKLIF. The DNA of the CDR3 is TGTGCCTGTGACACCGTAGGGGGATCTAAAGATAAACTCATCTTT.

Concerning this clone itself: This likely came from a read error, as a far larger clone is one base away. Other DNA sequences from this sample encode an identical CDR3 as well. The J gene is TRDJ1, the V gene TRDV1; 11 positions match TRDD3. The J gene was not available in TCRdb and was assigned here by matching the DNA to germline segments. Germline values: CDR1 TSWWSYY, CDR2 QGS. This CDR3 spans 17 amino acids. The CDR3 region is CALGEFPPGGYSDKLIF. As DNA, the CDR3 is TGTGCTCTCGGGGAATTTCCCCCTGGGGGATACTCCGATAAACTCATCTTT.